This is a list of T cell receptor beta chains from one sample in a study of human T cells and chemical hapten exposure. Using its own MiXCR run on the RACE reads, TCRdb lists one record per CDR3 protein. The profile covers 360,000 or so distinct CDR3 sequences, with roughly 6.3% appearing a single time and over 5.5% taken by the ten largest. The sequenced sample was whole blood, obtained in connection with sensitization to the hapten diphenylcyclopropenone (DPC). The receptors here all came from a woman between 18 and 29 years old with alopecia areata. Some clones in this sample may be carry-over from other donors' samples. Each CDR3 is given without its conserved first and last residue.

TRBV12-3/TRBV12-4	13	TRBJ1-4	ASSQTGLTNEKLF
TRBV28	10	TRBJ2-7	ASDGRTYEQY
TRBV6-5	14	TRBJ2-6	ASSSADISGANVLT
TRBV7-2	12	TRBJ1-4	ASSFGGASEKLF
TRBV2	10	TRBJ1-1	ASSEGGFEAF
TRBV9	12	TRBJ2-7	ASSTRDGPYEQY
TRBV20-1	11	TRBJ1-1	SAGGGGVTEAF
TRBV7-3	12	TRBJ2-1	ASSLLGGWDEQF
TRBV27	10	TRBJ1-5	ASSLSCRPQH
TRBV12-5	12	TRBJ1-1	ASGSGLVNTEAF
TRBV2	13	TRBJ2-5	ASRGTSVSRETQY
TRBV6-2/TRBV6-3	15	TRBJ2-3	ASSYRPAGGALDTQY
TRBV4-2	13	TRBJ1-2	ASSQDRNRVYGYT
TRBV25-1	11	TRBJ2-3	ASSIGLGGTQY
TRBV20-1	12	TRBJ2-3	SAPMTGGPNTQY
TRBV4-3	14	TRBJ2-6	ASSQDAGSGANVLT
TRBV5-4	15	TRBJ1-2	ASSPGPTALVLRGYT
TRBV3-1	13	TRBJ2-2	ASSVGGRGELELF
TRBV29-1	11	TRBJ1-2	SVQSMDRDGYT
TRBV7-3	12	TRBJ1-6	ASSEGTANSPLH
TRBV24-1	10	TRBJ2-2	ATSDGPGELF
TRBV6-2/TRBV6-3	10	TRBJ2-7	AISQVGYEQY
TRBV6-2/TRBV6-3	15	TRBJ2-3	ASSYNTRLAGDYTQY
TRBV10-3	11	TRBJ2-7	AISEGQPYEQY
TRBV4-3	14	TRBJ2-3	ASSQVSGGAKDTQY
TRBV27	15	TRBJ2-7	ASSQLLTGTARDEQY
TRBV29-1	10	TRBJ2-7	SVEGQGYEQY
TRBV6-2/TRBV6-3	10	TRBJ1-1	ASSYSTGKAF
TRBV4-2	15	TRBJ2-3	ASSQSRGGGGTDTQY
TRBV4-2	11	TRBJ1-2	ASSSGVGYGYT
TRBV4-3	15	TRBJ2-6	ASSQESQGSGANVLT
TRBV18	10	TRBJ2-7	ASSADTYEQY
TRBV5-1	13	TRBJ2-5	ASSLGDRGWETQY
TRBV10-3	11	TRBJ2-5	AISEDRKETQY
TRBV10-3	13	TRBJ1-2	AISVSRDSLGGYT
TRBV11-2	13	TRBJ2-5	ASSLDSGGGETQY
TRBV20-1	13	TRBJ1-6	SAREGTNDGSPLH
TRBV6-2/TRBV6-3	10	TRBJ2-7	ASISVSYEQY
TRBV28	12	TRBJ2-1	ASSSAGAYNEQF
TRBV28	10	TRBJ2-7	ASSAGPLEQY
TRBV7-2	14	TRBJ2-5	ASSFELAGGQETQY
TRBV7-2	14	TRBJ1-4	ASSARQGWTNEKLF
TRBV6-6	15	TRBJ2-1	ASSYSSRGQRADEQF
TRBV4-3	14	TRBJ1-5	ASSQDFGINNQPQH
TRBV20-1	12	TRBJ1-4	SATEPLTNEKLF
TRBV6-5	13	TRBJ1-1	ASSYSSQVNTEAF
TRBV12-3/TRBV12-4	11	TRBJ1-5	ASSFDGNQPQH
TRBV24-1	14	TRBJ2-2	ATSDLRDGNTGELF
TRBV6-2/TRBV6-3	10	TRBJ1-2	ASSRGVDGYT
TRBV7-9	15	TRBJ2-1	ASSLGASGGAYNEQF
TRBV2	11	TRBJ1-6	ATKDREGSPLH
TRBV7-2	14	TRBJ1-4	ASRSNTGGSNEKLF
TRBV7-9	13	TRBJ2-2	ASSSMTGAYEELF
TRBV20-1	13	TRBJ2-3	SARDRGGATDTQY
TRBV12-3/TRBV12-4	14	TRBJ1-1	ASSPEQGFMNTEAF
TRBV12-3/TRBV12-4	12	TRBJ2-7	ASSLSSPYLEQY
TRBV21-1	12	TRBJ1-4	ASTSAPLDEKLF
TRBV6-2/TRBV6-3	12	TRBJ2-2	ASSSGDASGELF
TRBV13	10	TRBJ1-2	ASSSGQRQRT